The rows below give T cell receptor beta chains drawn from one sample of a study of T cell responses to AZD1222 COVID-19 vaccine. Libraries were prepared by immunoSEQ multiplex PCR; TCRdb keeps only in-frame clonotypes and omits some of them. This table has roughly 25,000 clones, approximately 90% appearing once. Sequences were derived from peripheral blood, sampled 28 days after the second AZD1222 dose. Source of these receptors: an adult who received the AZD1222 COVID-19 vaccine. Each CDR3 is given with its conserved first and last residue. Expanded clones get a size class; other rows say once, few or many, or leave the size out.

CDR3 protein: CASSLVEGGETQYF
clone size: .
V gene: TRBV5-1

CDR3 protein: CASTGDFNNEQFF
clone size: .
V gene: TRBV12-3/TRBV12-4

CDR3 protein: CAWSKVNTEAFF
clone size: .
V gene: TRBV30

CDR3 protein: CASSQEAGYQPQHF
clone size: few
V gene: TRBV3-1/TRBV3-2

CDR3 protein: CASSLGLAGGSTDTQYF
clone size: .
V gene: TRBV18

CDR3 protein: CASSLGLSGYEQYF
clone size: .
V gene: TRBV9

CDR3 protein: CASQYSRGYTF
clone size: .
V gene: TRBV6-5

CDR3 protein: CASSTGLAGGGNIQYF
clone size: .
V gene: TRBV11-2

CDR3 protein: CATETGFGNTIYF
clone size: .
V gene: TRBV19

CDR3 protein: CASSLGGQGANYGYTF
clone size: .
V gene: TRBV7-9

CDR3 protein: CASSFSGGNGYTF
clone size: .
V gene: TRBV7-3

CDR3 protein: CASSQAAADNGQFF
clone size: .
V gene: TRBV3-1/TRBV3-2

CDR3 protein: CASSPSGFNDEQYF
clone size: once
V gene: TRBV18

CDR3 protein: CSVLTGGAYEQYF
clone size: .
V gene: TRBV29-1

CDR3 protein: CASSATALTTGTVIGFEKLFF
clone size: .
V gene: TRBV28

CDR3 protein: CASSSQQGIYGYTF
clone size: few
V gene: TRBV7-9

CDR3 protein: CASHRGSINNEQFF
clone size: .
V gene: TRBV2

CDR3 protein: CATSPGQGAGEQFF
clone size: .
V gene: TRBV15

CDR3 protein: CASSEARTGGSGEKLFF
clone size: .
V gene: TRBV2

CDR3 protein: CASSSIQDRAIKPQHF
clone size: .
V gene: TRBV27

CDR3 protein: CASSDLSAGHPREQYF
clone size: .
V gene: TRBV10-1

CDR3 protein: CASSLQQGYGEQYF
clone size: .
V gene: TRBV19

CDR3 protein: CASSLRQADGNTEAFF
clone size: .
V gene: TRBV18

CDR3 protein: CASSSRRTGGNSPLHF
clone size: .
V gene: TRBV11-1

CDR3 protein: CASTAPETQYF
clone size: .
V gene: TRBV11-1

CDR3 protein: CASKPGGGYTDTQYF
clone size: .
V gene: TRBV19